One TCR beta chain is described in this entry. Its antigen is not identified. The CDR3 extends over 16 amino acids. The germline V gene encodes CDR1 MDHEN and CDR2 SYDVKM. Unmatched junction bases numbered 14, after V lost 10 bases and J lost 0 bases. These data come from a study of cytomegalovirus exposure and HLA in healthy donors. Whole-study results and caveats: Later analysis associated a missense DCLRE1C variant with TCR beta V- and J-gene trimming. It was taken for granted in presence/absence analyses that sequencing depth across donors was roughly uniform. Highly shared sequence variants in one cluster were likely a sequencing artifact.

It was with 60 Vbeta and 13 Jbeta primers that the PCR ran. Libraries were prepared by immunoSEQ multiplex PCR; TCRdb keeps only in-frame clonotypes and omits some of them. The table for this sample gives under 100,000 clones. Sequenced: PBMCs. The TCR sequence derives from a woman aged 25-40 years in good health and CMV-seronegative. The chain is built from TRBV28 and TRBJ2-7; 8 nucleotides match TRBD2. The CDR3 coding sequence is TGTGCCATTTCGGTAGCCGGGGGGGCGAGCTCCTACGAGCAGTACTTC. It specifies CAISVAGGASSYEQYF.